Described below is a single T cell receptor beta chain sequence and its context. This sample is part of a study of blood T cell repertoires in COVID-19. The wider study: In each case, the material was cDNA or gDNA derived from T cells, B-cell-depleted T cells, or PBMCs.

Generated by immunoSEQ multiplex PCR, the TCRdb table keeps only in-frame clones and is missing some. The sample includes around 65,000 clones, 70% to 85% of them seen just once. The sample comprised peripheral blood. This clonotype originated in a man aged 80 or over with active COVID-19.

This CDR3 reads CASSQGLQDYNEQFF. The CDR3 nucleotides read TGTGCCAGCAGCCAAGGGTTGCAGGACTACAATGAGCAGTTCTTC. The genes are TRBV3-1 (or the pseudogene TRBV3-2) and TRBJ2-1, with D unresolved. In germline, CDR1 is LGHDT, CDR2 YNNKEL (reference sequence). CDR3 size: 15 residues. V was shortened by 1 base and J by 3 bases, with 10 bases between the two germline ends.